This TCR beta chain was observed in a study of identifying expanded T cells in peripheral blood (dated 2019 in TCRdb). Turning to the overall study: Separate aliquots of the same genomic DNA pool were sequenced to produce technical replicates, and four replicates were compared in pairs. General conclusions and limits of the study: Both the number of clones called differentially abundant and the false-positive rate were significantly reduced by the beta-binomial model across all healthy-donor time intervals. For all healthy donors, the variance in clone template counts between two-week samples rose significantly as total template count increased. It was expected by the authors that biological variance in healthy repertoires might increase further over much longer intervals, such as months to years. Between technical replicates the binomial model flagged approximately 1.3 differentially abundant clones, whereas over around 2 weeks the binomial model flagged about 16.4 and over roughly four weeks approximately 20.

TCRbeta CDR3 regions were profiled with the immunoSEQ Assay using bias-controlled multiplex PCR amplification of genomic DNA. Per the source publication's procedure: The absolute abundance of each unique TCRbeta CDR3 region was quantified after sequences were collapsed and filtered. Differential abundance was tested with a binomial (Fisher-equivalent) model and with a beta-binomial model adding time-dependent variance fitted from healthy donors. Clones with fewer than 5 combined templates were excluded, and clones with Benjamini-Hochberg FDR below 0.01 were called differentially abundant. In the beta-binomial model, variance was expressed as a function of the total template count across the two samples, in the form v = (b*log(k)+a)^2. Here the immuneACCESS table is served through TCRdb, limited to in-frame sequences with V and J called. Missing clones are a known gap in these copies; in checked studies unresolved V genes cover under half, and the rest lacks a known reason. That table is the source of V, J and clone size, and D and trimming were worked out from the DNA. The sample data list roughly 86,000 clones, and roughly 85% of these were observed just once. The ten largest make up around 4.3% of the sample.

This clone was picked up one time. What antigen it recognizes has not been identified. The sample holds no much larger clone one base away, and base qualities are not on file. The CDR3 runs 15 residues from the cysteine to the phenylalanine. The retained sequence is limited to the CDR3, 45 bases, with the frame set at the first base. CDR1 and CDR2 were assigned from the germline V gene as MNHEY and SVGAGI. At the junction V is shortened by 0 bases and J by 3 bases, with 12 bases in between. During the collection period, no immune events, such as infections, were documented for the healthy donors. Time-dependent variance in a beta-binomial model of T-cell clone differential abundance was calibrated using healthy-donor blood repertoires as a training cohort. There were about ten healthy donors in the training cohort, of whom 3 were female and 7 were male. The donors were between about 29 and 65 years old, with an average age of roughly 40 years. Whole blood from each healthy donor was obtained from a commercial supplier and was collected at three time points roughly two weeks apart. For immunosequencing, genomic DNA was extracted from unsorted whole blood.

Sequencing was performed on blood. The receptor chain draws on TRBV6-5 and TRBJ2-7, with no confident D gene call. The clonotype originates from a person aged 18-69 years in good health. CDR3 sequence: CASSYSKRNYYEQYF. The base sequence is TGTGCCAGCAGTTACTCGAAAAGGAACTACTACGAGCAGTACTTC.